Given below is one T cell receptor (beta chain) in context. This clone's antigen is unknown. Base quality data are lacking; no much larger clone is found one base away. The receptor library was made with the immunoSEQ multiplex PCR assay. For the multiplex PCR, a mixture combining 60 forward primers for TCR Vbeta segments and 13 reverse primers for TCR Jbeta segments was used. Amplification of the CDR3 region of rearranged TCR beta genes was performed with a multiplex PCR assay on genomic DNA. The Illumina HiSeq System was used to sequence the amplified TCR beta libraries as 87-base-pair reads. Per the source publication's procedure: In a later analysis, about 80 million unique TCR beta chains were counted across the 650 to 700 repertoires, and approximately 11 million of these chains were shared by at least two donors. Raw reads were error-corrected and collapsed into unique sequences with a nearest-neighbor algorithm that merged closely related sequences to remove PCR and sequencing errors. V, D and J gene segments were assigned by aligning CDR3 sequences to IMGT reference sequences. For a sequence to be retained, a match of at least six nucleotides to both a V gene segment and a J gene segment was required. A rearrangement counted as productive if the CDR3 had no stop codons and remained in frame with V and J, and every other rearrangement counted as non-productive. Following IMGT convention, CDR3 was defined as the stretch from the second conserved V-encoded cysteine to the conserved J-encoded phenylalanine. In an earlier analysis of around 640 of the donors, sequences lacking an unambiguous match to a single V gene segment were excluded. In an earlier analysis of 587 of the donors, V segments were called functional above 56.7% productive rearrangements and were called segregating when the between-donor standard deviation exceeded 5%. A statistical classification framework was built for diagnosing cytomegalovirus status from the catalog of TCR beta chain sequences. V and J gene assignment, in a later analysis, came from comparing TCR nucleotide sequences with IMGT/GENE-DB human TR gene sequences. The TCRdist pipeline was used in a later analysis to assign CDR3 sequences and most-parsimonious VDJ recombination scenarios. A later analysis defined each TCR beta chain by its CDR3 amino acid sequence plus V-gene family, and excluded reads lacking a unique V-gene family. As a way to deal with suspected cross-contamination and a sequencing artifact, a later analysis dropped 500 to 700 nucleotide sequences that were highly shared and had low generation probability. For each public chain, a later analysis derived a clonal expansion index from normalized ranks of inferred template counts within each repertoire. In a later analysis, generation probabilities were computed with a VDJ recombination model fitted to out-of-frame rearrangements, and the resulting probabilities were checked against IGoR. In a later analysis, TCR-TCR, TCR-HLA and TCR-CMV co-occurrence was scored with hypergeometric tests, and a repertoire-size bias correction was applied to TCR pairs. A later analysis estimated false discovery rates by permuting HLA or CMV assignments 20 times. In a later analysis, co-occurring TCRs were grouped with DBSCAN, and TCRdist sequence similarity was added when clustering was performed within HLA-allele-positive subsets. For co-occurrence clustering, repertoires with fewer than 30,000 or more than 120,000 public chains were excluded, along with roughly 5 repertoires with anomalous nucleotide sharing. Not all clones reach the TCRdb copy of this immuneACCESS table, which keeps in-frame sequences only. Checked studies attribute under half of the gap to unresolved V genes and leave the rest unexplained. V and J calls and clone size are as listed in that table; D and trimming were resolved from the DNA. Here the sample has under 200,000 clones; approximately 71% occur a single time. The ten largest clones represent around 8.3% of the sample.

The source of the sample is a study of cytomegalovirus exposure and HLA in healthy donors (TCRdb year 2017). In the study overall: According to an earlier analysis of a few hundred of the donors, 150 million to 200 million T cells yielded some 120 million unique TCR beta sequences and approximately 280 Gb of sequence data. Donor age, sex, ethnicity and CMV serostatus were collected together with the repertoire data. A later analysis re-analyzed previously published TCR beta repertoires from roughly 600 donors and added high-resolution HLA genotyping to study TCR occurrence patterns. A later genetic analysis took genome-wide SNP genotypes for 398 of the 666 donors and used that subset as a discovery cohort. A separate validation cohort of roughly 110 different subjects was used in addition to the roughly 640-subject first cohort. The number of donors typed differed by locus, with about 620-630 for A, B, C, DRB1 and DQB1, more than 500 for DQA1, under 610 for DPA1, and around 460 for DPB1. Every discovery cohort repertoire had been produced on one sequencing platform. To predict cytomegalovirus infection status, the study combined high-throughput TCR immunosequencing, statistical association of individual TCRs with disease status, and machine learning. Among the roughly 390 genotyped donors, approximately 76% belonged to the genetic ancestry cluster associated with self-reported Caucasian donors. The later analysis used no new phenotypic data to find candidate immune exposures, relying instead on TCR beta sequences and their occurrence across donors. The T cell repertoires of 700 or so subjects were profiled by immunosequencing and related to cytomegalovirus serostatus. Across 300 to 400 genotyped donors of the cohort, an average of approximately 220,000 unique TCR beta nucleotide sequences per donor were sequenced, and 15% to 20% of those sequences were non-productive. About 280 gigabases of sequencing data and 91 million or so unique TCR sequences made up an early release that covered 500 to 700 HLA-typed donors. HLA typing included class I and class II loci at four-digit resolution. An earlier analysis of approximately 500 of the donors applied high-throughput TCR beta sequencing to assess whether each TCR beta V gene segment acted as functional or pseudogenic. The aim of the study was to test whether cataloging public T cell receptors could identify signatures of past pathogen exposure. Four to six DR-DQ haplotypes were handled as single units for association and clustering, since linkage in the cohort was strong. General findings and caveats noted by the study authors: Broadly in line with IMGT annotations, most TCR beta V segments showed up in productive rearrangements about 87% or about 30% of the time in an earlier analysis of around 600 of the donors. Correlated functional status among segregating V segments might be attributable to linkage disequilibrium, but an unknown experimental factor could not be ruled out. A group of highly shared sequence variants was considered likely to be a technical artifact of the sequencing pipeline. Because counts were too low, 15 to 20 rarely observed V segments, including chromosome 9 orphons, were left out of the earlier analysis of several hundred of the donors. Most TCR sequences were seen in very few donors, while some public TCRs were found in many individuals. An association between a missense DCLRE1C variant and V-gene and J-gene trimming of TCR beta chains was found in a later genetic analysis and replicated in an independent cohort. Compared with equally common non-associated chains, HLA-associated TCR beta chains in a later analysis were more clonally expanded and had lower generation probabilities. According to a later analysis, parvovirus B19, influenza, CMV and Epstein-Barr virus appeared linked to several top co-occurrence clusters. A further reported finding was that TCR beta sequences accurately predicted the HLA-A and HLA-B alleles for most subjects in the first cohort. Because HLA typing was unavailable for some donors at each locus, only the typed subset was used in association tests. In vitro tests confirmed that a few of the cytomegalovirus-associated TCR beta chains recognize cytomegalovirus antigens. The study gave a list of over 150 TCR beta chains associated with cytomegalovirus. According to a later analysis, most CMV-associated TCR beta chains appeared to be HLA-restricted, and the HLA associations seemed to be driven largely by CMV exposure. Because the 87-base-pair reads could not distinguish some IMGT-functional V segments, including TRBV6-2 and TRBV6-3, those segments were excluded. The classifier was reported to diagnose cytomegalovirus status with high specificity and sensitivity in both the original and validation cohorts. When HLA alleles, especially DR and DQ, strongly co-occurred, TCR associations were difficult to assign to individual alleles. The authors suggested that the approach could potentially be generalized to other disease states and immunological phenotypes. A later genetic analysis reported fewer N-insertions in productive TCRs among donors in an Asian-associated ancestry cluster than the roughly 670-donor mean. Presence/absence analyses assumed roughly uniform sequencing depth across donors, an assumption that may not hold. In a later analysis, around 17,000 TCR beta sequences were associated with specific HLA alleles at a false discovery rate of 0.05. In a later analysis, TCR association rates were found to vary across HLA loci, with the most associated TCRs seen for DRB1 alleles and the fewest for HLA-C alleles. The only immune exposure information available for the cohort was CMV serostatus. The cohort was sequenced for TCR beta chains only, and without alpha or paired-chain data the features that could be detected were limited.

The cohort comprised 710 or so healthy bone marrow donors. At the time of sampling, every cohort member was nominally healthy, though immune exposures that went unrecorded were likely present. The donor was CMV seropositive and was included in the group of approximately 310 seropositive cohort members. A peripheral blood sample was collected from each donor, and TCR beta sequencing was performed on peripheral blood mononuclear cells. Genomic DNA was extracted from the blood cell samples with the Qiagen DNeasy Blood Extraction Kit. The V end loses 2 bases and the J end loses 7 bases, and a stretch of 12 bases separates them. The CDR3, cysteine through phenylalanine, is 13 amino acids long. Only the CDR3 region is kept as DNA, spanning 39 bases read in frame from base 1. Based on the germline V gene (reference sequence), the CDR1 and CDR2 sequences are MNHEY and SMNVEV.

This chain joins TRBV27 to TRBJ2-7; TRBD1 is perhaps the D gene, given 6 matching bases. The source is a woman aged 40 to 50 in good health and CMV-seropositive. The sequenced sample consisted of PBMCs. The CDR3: CASSLMGAGEQYF. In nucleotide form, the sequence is TGTGCCAGCAGTTTAATGGGGGCCGGGGAGCAGTACTTC.